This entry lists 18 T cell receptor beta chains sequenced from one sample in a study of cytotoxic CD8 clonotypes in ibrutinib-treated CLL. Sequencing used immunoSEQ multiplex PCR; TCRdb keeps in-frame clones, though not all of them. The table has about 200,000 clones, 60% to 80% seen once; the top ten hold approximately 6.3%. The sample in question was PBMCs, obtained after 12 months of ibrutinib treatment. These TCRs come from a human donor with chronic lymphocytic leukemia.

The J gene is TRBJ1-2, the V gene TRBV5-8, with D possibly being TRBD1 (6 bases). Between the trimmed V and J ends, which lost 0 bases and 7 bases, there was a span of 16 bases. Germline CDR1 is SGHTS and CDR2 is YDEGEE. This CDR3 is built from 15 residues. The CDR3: CASSLEGVFAGGYTF. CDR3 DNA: TGTGCCAGCAGCTTGGAGGGGGTTTTCGCGGGTGGCTACACCTTC.

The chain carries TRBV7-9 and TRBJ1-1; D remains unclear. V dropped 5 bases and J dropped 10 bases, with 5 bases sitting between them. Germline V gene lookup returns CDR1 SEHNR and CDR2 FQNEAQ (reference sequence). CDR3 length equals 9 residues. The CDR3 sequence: CASSLGAFF. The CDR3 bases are TGTGCCAGCAGCCTCGGAGCTTTCTTT.

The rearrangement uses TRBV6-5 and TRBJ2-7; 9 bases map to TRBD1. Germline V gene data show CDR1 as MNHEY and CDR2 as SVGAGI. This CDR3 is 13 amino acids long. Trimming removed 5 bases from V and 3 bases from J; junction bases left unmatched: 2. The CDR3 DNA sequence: TGTGCCAGCAGTAGGGACAGGGTCTACGAGCAGTACTTC. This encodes CASSRDRVYEQYF.

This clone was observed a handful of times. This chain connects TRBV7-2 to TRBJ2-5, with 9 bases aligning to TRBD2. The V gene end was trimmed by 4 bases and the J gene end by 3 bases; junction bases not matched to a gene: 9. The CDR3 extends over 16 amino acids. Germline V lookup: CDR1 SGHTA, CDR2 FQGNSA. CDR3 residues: CASSSAGGPGEETQYF. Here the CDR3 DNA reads TGTGCCAGCAGCTCCGCGGGGGGGCCCGGGGAAGAGACCCAGTACTTC.

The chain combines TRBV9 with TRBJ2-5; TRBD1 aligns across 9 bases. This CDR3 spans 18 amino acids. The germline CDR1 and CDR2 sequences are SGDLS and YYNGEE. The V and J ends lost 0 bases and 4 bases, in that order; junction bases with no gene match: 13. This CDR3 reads CASSVERSGQGLPETQYF. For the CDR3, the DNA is TGTGCCAGCAGCGTAGAGAGAAGCGGACAGGGGCTTCCAGAGACCCAGTACTTC.

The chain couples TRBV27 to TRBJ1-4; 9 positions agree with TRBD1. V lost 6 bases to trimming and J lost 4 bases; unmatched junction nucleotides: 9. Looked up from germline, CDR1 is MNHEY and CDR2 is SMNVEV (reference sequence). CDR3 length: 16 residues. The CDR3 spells CASRLQGANRNEKLFF. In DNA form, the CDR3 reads TGTGCCAGCAGACTACAGGGGGCAAATCGTAATGAAAAACTGTTTTTT.

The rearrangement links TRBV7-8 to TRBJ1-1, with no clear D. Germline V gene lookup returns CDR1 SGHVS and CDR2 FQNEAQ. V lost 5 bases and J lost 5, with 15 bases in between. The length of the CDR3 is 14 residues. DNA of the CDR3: TGTGCCAGCAGCGCTACCTGGGTTCGAACTGAAGCTTTCTTT. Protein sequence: CASSATWVRTEAFF.

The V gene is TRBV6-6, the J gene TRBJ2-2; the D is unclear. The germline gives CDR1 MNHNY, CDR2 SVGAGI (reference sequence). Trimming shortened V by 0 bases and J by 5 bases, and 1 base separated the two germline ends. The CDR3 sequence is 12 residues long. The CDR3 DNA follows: TGTGCCAGCAGTTACTCGACCGGGGAGCTGTTTTTT. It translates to CASSYSTGELFF.

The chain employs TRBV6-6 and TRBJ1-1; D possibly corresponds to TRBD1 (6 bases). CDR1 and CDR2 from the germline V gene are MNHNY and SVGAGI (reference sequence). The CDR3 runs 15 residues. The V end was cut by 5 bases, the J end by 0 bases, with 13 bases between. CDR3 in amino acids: CASSPMRGVNTEAFF. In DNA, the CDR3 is TGTGCCAGCAGTCCGATGAGGGGGGTGAACACTGAAGCTTTCTTT.

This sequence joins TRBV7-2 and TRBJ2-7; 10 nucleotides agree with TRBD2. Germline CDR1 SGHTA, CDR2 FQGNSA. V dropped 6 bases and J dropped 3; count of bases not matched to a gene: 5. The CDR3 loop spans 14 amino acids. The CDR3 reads CASRMTSGYYEQYF. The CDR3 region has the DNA TGTGCCAGCAGGATGACTAGCGGGTACTACGAGCAGTACTTC.

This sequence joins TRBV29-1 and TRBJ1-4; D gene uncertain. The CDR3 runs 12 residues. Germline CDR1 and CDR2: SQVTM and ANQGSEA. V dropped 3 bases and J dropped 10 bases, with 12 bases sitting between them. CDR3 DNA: TGCAGCGTTGAGAGAGGCGGCGGAAAACTGTTTTTT. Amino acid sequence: CSVERGGGKLFF. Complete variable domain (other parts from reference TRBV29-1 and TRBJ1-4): SAVISQKPSRDICQRGTSLTIQCQVDSQVTMMFWYRQQPGQSLTLIATANQGSEATYESGFVIDKFPISRPNLTFSTLTVSNMSPEDSSIYLCSVERGGGKLFFGSGTQLSVL.

Here the CDR3 DNA reads TGTGCCAGCAGCCTCAGTCTAAGGCTCTCCCCTTATGAGCAGTTCTTC. This sequence encodes CASSLSLRLSPYEQFF. This chain uses TRBV6-6 with TRBJ2-1; D uncertain. Trimming removed 6 bases at V and 8 bases at J, with 23 bases between. In germline, CDR1 is MNHNY, CDR2 SVGAGI (reference sequence). The CDR3 consists of 16 residues.

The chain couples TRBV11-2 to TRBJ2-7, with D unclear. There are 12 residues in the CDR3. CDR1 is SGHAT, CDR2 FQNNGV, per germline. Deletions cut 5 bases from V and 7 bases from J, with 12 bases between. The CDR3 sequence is CASSPLRGEQYF. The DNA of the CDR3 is TGTGCCAGCAGCCCCTTGAGAGGAGAGCAGTACTTC.

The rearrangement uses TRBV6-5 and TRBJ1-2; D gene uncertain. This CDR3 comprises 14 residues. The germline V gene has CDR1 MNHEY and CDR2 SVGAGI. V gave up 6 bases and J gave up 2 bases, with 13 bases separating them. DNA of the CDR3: TGTGCCAGCAGGTACAGAGATTTGAACTATGGCTACACCTTC. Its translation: CASRYRDLNYGYTF.

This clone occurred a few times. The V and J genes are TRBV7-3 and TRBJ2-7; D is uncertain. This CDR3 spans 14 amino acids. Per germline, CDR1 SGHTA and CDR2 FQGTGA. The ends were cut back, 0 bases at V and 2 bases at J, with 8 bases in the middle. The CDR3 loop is CASSLTAAAYEQYF. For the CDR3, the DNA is TGTGCCAGCAGCTTAACGGCCGCCGCCTACGAGCAGTACTTC.

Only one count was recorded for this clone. In nucleotides, the CDR3 is TGTGCCAGCAGCTTAGCACCCACGGGACTAGCGGCCTACAATGAGCAGTTCTTC. This translates into CASSLAPTGLAAYNEQFF. This chain links TRBV7-2 with TRBJ2-1, with TRBD2 identical over 11 bases. The germline CDR1 and CDR2 sequences are SGHTA and FQGNSA. The CDR3 is 18 amino acids. Losses at the gene ends were 0 bases for V and 2 bases for J; bases not matched to a gene: 6.

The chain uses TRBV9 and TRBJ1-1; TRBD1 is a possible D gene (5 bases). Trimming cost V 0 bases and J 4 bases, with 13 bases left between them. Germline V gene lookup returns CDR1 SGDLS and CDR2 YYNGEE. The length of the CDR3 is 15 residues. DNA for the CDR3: TGTGCCAGCAGCGTAGCCCTACCCGGGGCCACTGAAGCTTTCTTT. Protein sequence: CASSVALPGATEAFF.

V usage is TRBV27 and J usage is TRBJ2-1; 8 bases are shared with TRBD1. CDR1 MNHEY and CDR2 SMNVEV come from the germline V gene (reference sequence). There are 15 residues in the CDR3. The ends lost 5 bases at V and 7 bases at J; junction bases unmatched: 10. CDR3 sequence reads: CASSLRQGMGNEQFF. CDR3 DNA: TGTGCCAGCAGTCTCCGACAGGGGATGGGGAATGAGCAGTTCTTC.